A selection of T cell receptor beta chains follows, all from one sample in a study of prognosis after radiotherapy for stage I lung cancer. TCRdb re-called the multiplex PCR reads through MiXCR, storing one row per CDR3 protein. The data hold about 28,000 distinct CDR3 sequences, with about half observed a single time. Here the sequenced sample was PBMCs, taken before or after stereotactic body radiation therapy (not recorded which). These receptors were obtained from a donor over 45 with non-small cell lung cancer. Each CDR3 is given with its conserved first and last residue. Fields, in order: V gene, J gene, CDR3 protein.

V gene: TRBV27; J gene: TRBJ2-7; CDR3 protein: CASSKLGDRSYEQYF
V gene: TRBV12-3/TRBV12-4; J gene: TRBJ2-2; CDR3 protein: CASGRLGAFTGELFF
V gene: TRBV28; J gene: TRBJ2-1; CDR3 protein: CASSPQVGGRFDEQFF
V gene: TRBV28; J gene: TRBJ1-2; CDR3 protein: CASSVLPVSNGYTF
V gene: TRBV9; J gene: TRBJ2-3; CDR3 protein: CASSVEANSVPDTQYF
V gene: TRBV2; J gene: TRBJ1-2; CDR3 protein: CASKDRSRLYGYTF
V gene: TRBV6-1; J gene: TRBJ2-3; CDR3 protein: CASSHSGRETDTQYF
V gene: TRBV15; J gene: TRBJ2-5; CDR3 protein: CATSRDSRTSPHETQYF
V gene: TRBV5-4; J gene: TRBJ2-5; CDR3 protein: CASSRASGATMKTQYF
V gene: TRBV6-1; J gene: TRBJ1-2; CDR3 protein: CASSPGQRYYGYTF
V gene: TRBV5-4; J gene: TRBJ1-1; CDR3 protein: CASSKDTEAFF
V gene: TRBV5-1; J gene: TRBJ1-2; CDR3 protein: CASSQDSGVYGYTF
V gene: TRBV20-1; J gene: TRBJ1-5; CDR3 protein: CSAVRYSNQPQHF
V gene: TRBV20-1; J gene: TRBJ2-7; CDR3 protein: CSARVSSNGGQYF
V gene: TRBV11-3; J gene: TRBJ1-4; CDR3 protein: CASSPHRGAEKLFF